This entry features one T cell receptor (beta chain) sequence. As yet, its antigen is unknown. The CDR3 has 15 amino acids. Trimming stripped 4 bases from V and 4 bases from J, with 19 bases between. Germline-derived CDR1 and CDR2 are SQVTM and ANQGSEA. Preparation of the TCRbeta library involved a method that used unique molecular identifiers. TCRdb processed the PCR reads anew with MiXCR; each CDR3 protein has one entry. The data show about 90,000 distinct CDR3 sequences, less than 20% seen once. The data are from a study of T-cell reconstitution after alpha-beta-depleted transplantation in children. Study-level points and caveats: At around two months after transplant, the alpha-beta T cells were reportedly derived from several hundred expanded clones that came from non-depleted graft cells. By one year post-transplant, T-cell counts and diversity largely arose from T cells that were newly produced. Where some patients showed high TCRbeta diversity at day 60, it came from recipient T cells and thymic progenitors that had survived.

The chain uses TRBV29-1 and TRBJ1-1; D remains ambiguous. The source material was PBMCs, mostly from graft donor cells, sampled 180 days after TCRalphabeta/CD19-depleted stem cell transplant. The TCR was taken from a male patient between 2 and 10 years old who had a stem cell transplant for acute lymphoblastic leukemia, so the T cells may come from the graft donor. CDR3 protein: CSVASWAGDGTEAFF. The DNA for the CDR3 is TGCAGCGTTGCCTCATGGGCCGGAGATGGCACTGAAGCTTTCTTT.